The rows below give T cell receptor beta chains drawn from one sample of a study of PD-L1 blockade in urothelial cancer. Data came from immunoSEQ multiplex PCR; TCRdb stores just in-frame clones and leaves some out. The data show 25,000 to 30,000 clones, around 87% seen once. The source material was PBMCs, sampled around atezolizumab (anti-PD-L1) treatment. The receptors were gathered from a man between 45 and 60 years old with urothelial cancer. CDR3s include the opening cysteine and the closing phenylalanine or tryptophan. A D gene is named only where the DNA matches it firmly. Clone size is shown for a subset of rows, as once, few, many or a class of expanded clone.

CDR3aa: CASSKCPPILAGGRWYEQYF; CDR3nt: TGTGCCAGCAGCAAATGTCCCCCGATACTAGCGGGAGGGCGGTGGTACGAGCAGTACTTC; v_gene: TRBV21-1; abundance: NA; j_gene: TRBJ2-7; d_gene: NA
CDR3aa: CASSLLGTSHNEQFF; CDR3nt: TGTGCCAGCAGCTTACTCGGGACTAGTCACAATGAGCAGTTCTTC; v_gene: TRBV7-8; abundance: NA; j_gene: TRBJ2-1; d_gene: TRBD2
CDR3aa: CASKRQGGSTDTQYF; CDR3nt: TGTGCCAGCAAAAGACAGGGAGGAAGCACAGATACGCAGTATTTT; v_gene: TRBV7-2; abundance: NA; j_gene: TRBJ2-3; d_gene: NA
CDR3aa: CASNSGGFLYYGYTF; CDR3nt: TGTGCCAGTAACTCGGGGGGCTTTCTTTACTATGGCTACACCTTC; v_gene: TRBV19; abundance: NA; j_gene: TRBJ1-2; d_gene: NA
CDR3aa: CAWSFTAPGDGYTF; CDR3nt: TGTGCCTGGAGTTTCACGGCCCCAGGGGATGGCTACACCTTC; v_gene: TRBV30; abundance: NA; j_gene: TRBJ1-2; d_gene: NA
CDR3aa: CASSLNRGSGNTIYF; CDR3nt: TGTGCCAGCAGCTTGAACAGGGGCTCTGGAAACACCATATATTTT; v_gene: TRBV7-8; abundance: NA; j_gene: TRBJ1-3; d_gene: TRBD1
CDR3aa: CASSWTGTGNYEQYF; CDR3nt: TGTGCCAGCAGCTGGACCGGGACAGGGAACTACGAGCAGTACTTC; v_gene: TRBV7-8; abundance: few; j_gene: TRBJ2-7; d_gene: TRBD1
CDR3aa: CASSDGTSGGNEQFF; CDR3nt: TGTGCCAGCAGTGACGGGACTAGCGGGGGCAATGAGCAGTTCTTC; v_gene: TRBV6-4; abundance: NA; j_gene: TRBJ2-1; d_gene: TRBD2
CDR3aa: CASSLGGLAGSNEQFF; CDR3nt: TGCGCCAGCAGCTTGGGGGGACTAGCGGGGTCGAATGAGCAGTTCTTC; v_gene: TRBV5-1; abundance: NA; j_gene: TRBJ2-1; d_gene: TRBD2
CDR3aa: CASSVYGGRNEQFF; CDR3nt: TGTGCCAGCAGCGTCTACGGGGGTAGGAATGAGCAGTTCTTC; v_gene: TRBV9; abundance: NA; j_gene: TRBJ2-1; d_gene: NA
CDR3aa: CASSFDRGATDTQYF; CDR3nt: TGTGCCAGCAGCTTCGATCGGGGGGCCACAGATACGCAGTATTTT; v_gene: TRBV7-2; abundance: medium-sized; j_gene: TRBJ2-3; d_gene: NA
CDR3aa: CASSLVSSGKLYEQYF; CDR3nt: TGTGCCAGCAGCTTAGTATCTAGCGGGAAACTCTACGAGCAGTACTTC; v_gene: TRBV7-2; abundance: NA; j_gene: TRBJ2-7; d_gene: TRBD2
CDR3aa: CASRDMPNEKLFF; CDR3nt: TGTGCCAGCAGGGACATGCCTAATGAAAAACTGTTTTTT; v_gene: TRBV6-1; abundance: NA; j_gene: TRBJ1-4; d_gene: NA
CDR3aa: CAWSVLSGDRRSYEQYF; CDR3nt: TGTGCCTGGAGTGTACTTTCAGGGGACCGACGCTCCTACGAGCAGTACTTC; v_gene: TRBV30; abundance: NA; j_gene: TRBJ2-7; d_gene: NA
CDR3aa: CASSESRTGRETQYF; CDR3nt: TGCGCCAGCAGTGAGTCTAGGACAGGGAGGGAGACCCAGTACTTC; v_gene: TRBV10-2; abundance: NA; j_gene: TRBJ2-5; d_gene: TRBD1
CDR3aa: CASSLSYNYEQYF; CDR3nt: TGTGCCAGCAGCTTAAGTTACAACTACGAGCAGTACTTC; v_gene: TRBV7-6; abundance: NA; j_gene: TRBJ2-7; d_gene: NA
CDR3aa: CASSPRGTLNSPLHF; CDR3nt: TGTGCCAGCAGCCCCCGAGGGACACTAAATTCACCCCTCCACTTT; v_gene: TRBV5-6; abundance: NA; j_gene: TRBJ1-6; d_gene: NA
CDR3aa: CASSNRQKNTEAFF; CDR3nt: TGTGCCAGCAGCAACCGACAGAAGAACACTGAAGCTTTCTTT; v_gene: TRBV11-2; abundance: NA; j_gene: TRBJ1-1; d_gene: NA
CDR3aa: CAWTGLAGALDTQYF; CDR3nt: TGTGCCTGGACCGGACTAGCGGGAGCTCTGGATACGCAGTATTTT; v_gene: TRBV30; abundance: NA; j_gene: TRBJ2-3; d_gene: TRBD2
CDR3aa: CASARLLDTGELFF; CDR3nt: TGTGCCAGCGCCAGACTCCTGGACACCGGGGAGCTGTTTTTT; v_gene: TRBV6-1; abundance: once; j_gene: TRBJ2-2; d_gene: NA
CDR3aa: CASSLAVGGLPRSTEAFF; CDR3nt: TGTGCCAGCAGCTTAGCGGTAGGAGGGCTCCCACGGAGTACTGAAGCTTTCTTT; v_gene: TRBV11-2; abundance: NA; j_gene: TRBJ1-1; d_gene: NA
CDR3aa: CASRRDSRVDEQFF; CDR3nt: TGTGCCAGCCGCCGGGACTCCCGTGTGGATGAGCAGTTCTTC; v_gene: TRBV27; abundance: NA; j_gene: TRBJ2-1; d_gene: NA
CDR3aa: CASSAGYIETQYF; CDR3nt: TGTGCCAGCAGCGCGGGATACATTGAGACCCAGTACTTC; v_gene: TRBV9; abundance: once; j_gene: TRBJ2-5; d_gene: NA
CDR3aa: CASSFWREFTDTQYF; CDR3nt: TGTGCCAGCAGCTTTTGGCGGGAGTTCACAGATACGCAGTATTTT; v_gene: TRBV7-9; abundance: NA; j_gene: TRBJ2-3; d_gene: TRBD2
CDR3aa: CASSQEDLRSGGSETQYF; CDR3nt: TGTGCCAGCAGCCAAGAGGACCTTAGGAGCGGGGGTTCAGAGACCCAGTACTTC; v_gene: TRBV4-2; abundance: NA; j_gene: TRBJ2-5; d_gene: TRBD2
CDR3aa: CASSGQTDTQYF; CDR3nt: TGTGCCAGCAGTGGGCAAACAGATACGCAGTATTTT; v_gene: TRBV2; abundance: NA; j_gene: TRBJ2-3; d_gene: NA
CDR3aa: CASSEMGQDYGYTF; CDR3nt: TGTGCCAGCAGTGAAATGGGACAGGACTATGGCTACACCTTC; v_gene: TRBV2; abundance: NA; j_gene: TRBJ1-2; d_gene: TRBD1
CDR3aa: CASSVSGQGNYGYTF; CDR3nt: TGTGCCAGCAGCGTATCGGGACAGGGGAACTATGGCTACACCTTC; v_gene: TRBV9; abundance: NA; j_gene: TRBJ1-2; d_gene: TRBD1
CDR3aa: CASSDGQGRYEQYF; CDR3nt: TGTGCCAGCAGTGATGGACAGGGGAGGTACGAGCAGTACTTC; v_gene: TRBV6-1; abundance: NA; j_gene: TRBJ2-7; d_gene: TRBD1
CDR3aa: CASSLAGFNTEAFF; CDR3nt: TGCGCCAGCAGCTTGGCAGGGTTCAACACTGAAGCTTTCTTT; v_gene: TRBV5-1; abundance: NA; j_gene: TRBJ1-1; d_gene: NA
CDR3aa: CASSQGVGGTAYNEQFF; CDR3nt: TGCGCCAGCAGCCAAGGAGTGGGCGGGACGGCATACAATGAGCAGTTCTTC; v_gene: TRBV4-3; abundance: NA; j_gene: TRBJ2-1; d_gene: NA
CDR3aa: CASSPYGTGGTKLFF; CDR3nt: TGTGCCAGCAGCCCGTACGGGACAGGGGGTACTAAACTGTTTTTT; v_gene: TRBV7-9; abundance: NA; j_gene: TRBJ1-4; d_gene: TRBD1